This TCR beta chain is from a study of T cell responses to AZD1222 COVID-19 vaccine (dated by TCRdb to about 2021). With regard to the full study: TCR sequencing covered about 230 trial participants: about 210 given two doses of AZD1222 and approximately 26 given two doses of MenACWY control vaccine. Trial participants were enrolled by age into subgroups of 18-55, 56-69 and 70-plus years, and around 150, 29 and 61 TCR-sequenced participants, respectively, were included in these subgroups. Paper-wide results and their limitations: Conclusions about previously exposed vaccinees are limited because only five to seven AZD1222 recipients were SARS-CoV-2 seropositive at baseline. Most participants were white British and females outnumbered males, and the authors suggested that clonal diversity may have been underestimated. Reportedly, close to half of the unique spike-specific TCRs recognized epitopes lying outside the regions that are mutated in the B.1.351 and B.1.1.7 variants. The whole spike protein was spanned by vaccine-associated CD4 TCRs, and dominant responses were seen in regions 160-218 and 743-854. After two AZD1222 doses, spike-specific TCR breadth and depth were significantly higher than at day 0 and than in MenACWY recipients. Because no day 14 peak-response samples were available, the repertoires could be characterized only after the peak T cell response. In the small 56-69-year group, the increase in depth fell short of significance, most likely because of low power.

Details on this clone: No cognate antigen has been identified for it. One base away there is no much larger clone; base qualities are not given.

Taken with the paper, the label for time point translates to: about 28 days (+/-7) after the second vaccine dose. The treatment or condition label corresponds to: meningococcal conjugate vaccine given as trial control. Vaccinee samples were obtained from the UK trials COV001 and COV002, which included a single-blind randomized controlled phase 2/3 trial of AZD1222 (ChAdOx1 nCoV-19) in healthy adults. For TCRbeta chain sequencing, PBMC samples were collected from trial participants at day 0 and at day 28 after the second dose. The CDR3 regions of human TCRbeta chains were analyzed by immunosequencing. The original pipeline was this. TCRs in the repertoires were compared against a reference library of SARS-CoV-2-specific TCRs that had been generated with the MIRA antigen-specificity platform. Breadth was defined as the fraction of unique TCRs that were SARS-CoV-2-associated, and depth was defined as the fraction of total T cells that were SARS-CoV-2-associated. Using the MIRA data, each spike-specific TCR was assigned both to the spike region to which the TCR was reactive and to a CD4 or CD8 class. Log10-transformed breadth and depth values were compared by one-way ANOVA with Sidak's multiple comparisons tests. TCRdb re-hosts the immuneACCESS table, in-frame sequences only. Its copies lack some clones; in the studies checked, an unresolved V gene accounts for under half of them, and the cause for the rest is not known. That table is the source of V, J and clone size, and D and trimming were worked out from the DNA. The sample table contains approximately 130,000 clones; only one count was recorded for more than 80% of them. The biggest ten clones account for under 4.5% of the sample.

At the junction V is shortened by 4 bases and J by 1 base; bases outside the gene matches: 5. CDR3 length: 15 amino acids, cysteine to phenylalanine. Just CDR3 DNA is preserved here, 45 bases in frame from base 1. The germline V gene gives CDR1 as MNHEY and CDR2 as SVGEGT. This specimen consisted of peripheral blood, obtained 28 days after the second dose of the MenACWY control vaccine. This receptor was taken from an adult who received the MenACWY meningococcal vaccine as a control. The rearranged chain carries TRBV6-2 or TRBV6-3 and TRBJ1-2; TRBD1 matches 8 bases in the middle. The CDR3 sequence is CASSWTGTINYGYTF. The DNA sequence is TGTGCCAGCAGTTGGACAGGGACAATTAACTATGGCTACACCTTC.